This TCR beta chain came from a study of neurological immune-mediated disorders. This clonotype was picked up many times. CDR1 and CDR2 (germline): SGHTA, FQGNSA. This CDR3 is 16 amino acids long. The V end was cut by 1 base, the J end by 7 bases, with 17 bases between. The time point here: longitudinal time-point 3. One entry per CDR3 protein, called by TCRdb with MiXCR from the 5' RACE reads. In the table there are more than 100,000 distinct CDR3 sequences, less than 14% of which are singletons. The origin of this receptor is a female donor with HTLV-1-associated myelopathy (HAM/TSP). This chain connects TRBV7-2 to TRBJ2-1; the D gene could be TRBD1 or TRBD2 (5 bases each). What was sequenced was PBMCs. Written as DNA, the CDR3 is TGTGCCAGCAGCTTAGGAACCGGGACCATGGGTAATGAGCAGTTCTTC. Translated, it gives CASSLGTGTMGNEQFF.